Each of the 9 T cell receptor beta chains below was sequenced from the same sample in a study of T cell responses to AZD1222 COVID-19 vaccine. Profiling relied on immunoSEQ multiplex PCR, and the TCRdb table lists in-frame clones only, not all of them. The table lists some 150,000 clones, around nine tenths of them singletons. The sequenced sample was peripheral blood, obtained on day 0 of AZD1222 vaccination. Receptors were obtained from an adult in good health.

The V call is TRBV27, the J call TRBJ1-1; perhaps TRBD1 as D (5 bases). Germline V lookup: CDR1 MNHEY, CDR2 SMNVEV (reference sequence). The V end was cut by 0 bases, the J end by 10 bases, with 15 bases between. The length of the CDR3 is 14 residues. For the CDR3, the DNA is TGTGCCAGCAGTTTATCGGGGGGGAGGATTGGAGCTTTCTTT. This translates into CASSLSGGRIGAFF.

The chain carries TRBV4-1 and TRBJ1-6; 10 bases agree with TRBD1. Germline trimming cut 1 base from V and 10 bases from J; bases unmatched to any gene: 10. CDR1 MGHRA and CDR2 YSYEKL come from the germline V gene. The CDR3 runs 17 residues. As DNA, the CDR3 is TGCGCCAGCAGCCAAGTCAAGGTCGGGACAGGGGACTCACCCCTCCACTTT. Translated, it gives CASSQVKVGTGDSPLHF.

This rearrangement joins TRBV7-2 to TRBJ1-2, with TRBD1 matching over 7 bases. CDR3 size: 13 residues. After removal of 7 bases from V and 4 bases from J, the junction contained 6 bases not matched to a gene. Germline CDR1 reads SGHTA; CDR2 reads FQGNSA. CDR3 amino acids: CASNWDSIYGYTF. In nucleotides, the CDR3 is TGTGCCAGCAACTGGGACAGTATCTATGGCTACACCTTC.

The chain couples TRBV11-2 to TRBJ2-7; perhaps TRBD1 as D (6 bases). Trimming took off 5 bases at V and 8 bases at J, with 10 bases between the two ends. Germline assignment: CDR1 SGHAT and CDR2 FQNNGV. This CDR3 comprises 11 residues. The CDR3 DNA is TGTGCCAGCAGCCTGGGGACACAGCAGTACTTC. Translated, it gives CASSLGTQQYF.

This clone was counted only a few times. This chain uses TRBV18 with TRBJ1-1; D gene uncertain. Trimming removed 3 bases from V and 1 base from J, with 15 bases in between. This CDR3 region has 16 residues. Per the germline V gene, CDR1 is KGHSH and CDR2 is LQKENI. The CDR3 loop is CASSPRRGSENTEAFF. In DNA, the CDR3 is TGTGCCAGCTCACCTCGCCGCGGCAGCGAGAACACTGAAGCTTTCTTT.

The rearrangement uses TRBV28 and TRBJ1-2; D possibly corresponds to TRBD1 (5 bases). This CDR3 has 13 amino acids. Trimming removed 6 bases from V and 5 bases from J, with 13 bases in between. Germline V CDR1 and CDR2: MDHEN, SYDVKM. The CDR3 loop reads CASSSDSLYGYTF. In DNA form, the CDR3 reads TGTGCCAGCAGCTCCGACAGTTTATATGGCTACACCTTC.

The V gene is TRBV27, the J gene TRBJ2-3; 12 positions agree with TRBD2. After removal of 0 bases from V and 2 bases from J, the junction contained 9 bases not matched to a gene. Per the germline V gene, CDR1 is MNHEY and CDR2 is SMNVEV (reference sequence). This CDR3 spans 19 amino acids. The CDR3 reads CASSLSQLAGGKFTDTQYF. DNA for the CDR3: TGTGCCAGCAGTTTATCCCAACTAGCGGGGGGTAAATTCACAGATACGCAGTATTTT.

The chain recombines TRBV15 with TRBJ1-1; D unresolved. V was cut by 0 bases and J by 2 bases, with 7 bases left in between. Germline assignment: CDR1 LNHNV and CDR2 YYDKDF (reference sequence). The CDR3 spans 14 residues. Here the CDR3 DNA reads TGTGCCACCAGCAGAGATGTGAAAAACACTGAAGCTTTCTTT. This gives the protein CATSRDVKNTEAFF.

This clone has a single count. The chain recombines TRBV18 with TRBJ1-4; D unclear. The CDR3 totals 13 residues. V was clipped by 2 bases and J by 7 bases, with 8 bases between them. Germline V lookup: CDR1 KGHSH, CDR2 LQKENI. CDR3 bases: TGTGCCAGCTCACCAGGGGAGGGTGAAAAACTGTTTTTT. Protein product: CASSPGEGEKLFF.